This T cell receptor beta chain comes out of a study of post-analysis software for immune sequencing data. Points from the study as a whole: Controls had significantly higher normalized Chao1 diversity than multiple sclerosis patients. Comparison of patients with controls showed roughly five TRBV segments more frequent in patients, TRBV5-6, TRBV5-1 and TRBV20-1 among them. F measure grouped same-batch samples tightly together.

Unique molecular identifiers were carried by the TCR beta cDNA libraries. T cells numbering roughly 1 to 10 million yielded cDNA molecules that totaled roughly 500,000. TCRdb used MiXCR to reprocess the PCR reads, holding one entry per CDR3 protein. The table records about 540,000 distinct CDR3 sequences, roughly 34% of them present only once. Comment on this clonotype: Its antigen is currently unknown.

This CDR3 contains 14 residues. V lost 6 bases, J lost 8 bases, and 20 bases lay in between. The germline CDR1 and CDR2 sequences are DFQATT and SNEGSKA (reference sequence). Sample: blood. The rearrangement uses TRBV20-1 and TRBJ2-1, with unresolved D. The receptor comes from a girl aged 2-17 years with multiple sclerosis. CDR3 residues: CSAASSGRRHEQFF. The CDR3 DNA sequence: TGCAGTGCCGCCAGTTCAGGTCGTAGGCATGAGCAGTTCTTC.